This TCR beta chain was obtained from a study of graft-versus-host responses after intestinal transplantation (dated by TCRdb to the early 2020s). About the study as a whole: The transplants that recipients got were multivisceral, liver-intestinal, or isolated intestinal. Graft-versus-host and host-versus-graft alloreactive T cell clones were tracked in the graft, circulation and bone marrow after intestinal transplantation using bulk TCR-beta CDR3 sequencing. Donor T cell macrochimerism was defined as a peak of at least 4% donor T cells among recipient peripheral blood mononuclear cells. A cohort of some 24 intestinal transplant recipients, including one retransplant, was enrolled, and a few patients lacking pretransplant specimens were excluded. Rather than going through the commercial service, samples from a few later patients were sequenced in-house on an Illumina MiSeq and processed with MiXCR. Alloreactive clones were identified by sequencing pre-transplant mixed lymphocyte reaction products and comparing these products with unstimulated pre-transplant donor and recipient T cells. Every recipient was given anti-thymocyte globulin induction, followed by around three years of maintenance tacrolimus and steroids. The study at large found these results: Early after transplant, peak levels of circulating GvH clones were found to be associated with declines in HvG clones. GvH clones were detected in recipient bone marrow, and some appeared earlier in ileal mucosa or blood, consistent with an intestinal mucosal origin. The conclusions were limited by the relatively low number and heterogeneity of the intestinal transplant patients. High GvH to HvG T cell clonal ratios were observed in the allografts of patients with donor T cell macrochimerism.

With regard to this clone: Its antigen is currently not known. Per-base quality was not reported, and no clone a single base away is much larger than it.

In light of the paper, this sample's time point label describes: cells obtained before transplantation from donor or recipient. CD3+CD4+ and CD3+CD8+ populations were FACS-sorted from unstimulated pre-transplant donor and recipient cells taken from spleen or lymph nodes. The V end loses 2 bases and the J end loses 2 bases, and a stretch of 20 bases separates them. The CDR3 runs 18 residues from the cysteine to the phenylalanine. Solely the CDR3 DNA is kept, with 54 bases framed from the first base. Based on the germline V gene (reference sequence), the CDR1 and CDR2 sequences are SGHNT and YYREEE. Library construction relied on the immunoSEQ multiplex PCR assay. In most patients, genomic DNA was isolated using the Qiagen DNeasy Blood and Tissue Kit and sent frozen to Adaptive Biotechnologies for TCR sequencing. High-throughput TCR-beta CDR3 sequencing of genomic DNA from most patients was performed by Adaptive Biotechnologies. As for how the authors treated the data: TCR sequencing data for over 15 patients were retrieved from Adaptive's ImmunoSEQ software; a few other patients were processed with MiXCR and VDJtools. To correct CD4 versus CD8 sorting errors, sequences present in both subsets at a frequency ratio below 5:1 were removed. Because the origin of CDR3 nucleotide sequences shared between donor and recipient could not be assigned, those sequences were removed. Alloreactive clones required at least 2-fold expansion over unstimulated cells and minimum CFSE-low frequency of 0.002% (template counts) or 0.001% (read counts). A clone was considered mappable if detected in the sequenced pre-transplant spleen, lymph node, or MLR CFSE-low populations of the donor or recipient. The cumulative frequency of alloreactive clones was calculated as a percentage of all sequences, weighted by copy number. Held by TCRdb, this immuneACCESS table contains in-frame sequences only and omits some clones. Under half of the omission traces to an unresolved V gene where checked; the cause of the rest is unknown. The V and J calls and clone size are taken from that table; D and trimming were inferred from the DNA. The sample contains about 100,000 clones, around 91% of them found a single time. Approximately 0.18% of the sample goes to the ten largest clones.

The chain is assembled from TRBV5-4 and TRBJ1-5; no D gene is confidently identified. The starting material was unstimulated CD4+ T cells sorted from spleen or lymph node cells, obtained before transplant. The receptor was derived from a human donor who was the organ donor for an intestinal transplant. The CDR3 region has the sequence CASSFSGLPNGGNQPQHF. The sequenced DNA: TGTGCCAGCAGCTTCAGTGGTCTTCCCAACGGAGGCAATCAGCCCCAGCATTTT.